This TCR beta chain stems from a study of T cell repertoires in cytomegalovirus infection. Turning to the study itself: Used in the study were CMV epitopes, some recently identified and HLA-C-restricted, others well-studied and HLA-B-restricted. Matching HLA type and CMV infection were both indicated by public TCR beta signatures.

Turning to this clonotype: Its antigen remains unknown.

The CDR3 covers 16 residues. Trimming removed 0 bases from V and 4 bases from J; junction bases left unmatched: 7. In germline, CDR1 is SGHDN, CDR2 FVKESK. Study-level results: Adding up the frequency of public TCR beta families identified people who carried CMV plus the relevant HLA.

TCRdb re-called the reads through MiXCR, storing one row per CDR3 protein. The sample comprises 830,000 or so distinct CDR3 sequences, approximately 32% of which are singletons, and around an eighth rests with the top ten. This chain joins TRBV14 and TRBJ1-2; 8 bases line up with TRBD1. This TCR was sampled from a human donor in good health (CMV status not recorded). Some clones in this sample may be carry-over from other donors' samples. The sample in question was cultured CD8+ T cells from PBMCs, obtained from culture after CMV antigen stimulation. The CDR3 nucleotides read TGTGCCAGCAGCCAAGATATGGACAGGGACCTCTATGGCTACACCTTC. As protein: CASSQDMDRDLYGYTF.